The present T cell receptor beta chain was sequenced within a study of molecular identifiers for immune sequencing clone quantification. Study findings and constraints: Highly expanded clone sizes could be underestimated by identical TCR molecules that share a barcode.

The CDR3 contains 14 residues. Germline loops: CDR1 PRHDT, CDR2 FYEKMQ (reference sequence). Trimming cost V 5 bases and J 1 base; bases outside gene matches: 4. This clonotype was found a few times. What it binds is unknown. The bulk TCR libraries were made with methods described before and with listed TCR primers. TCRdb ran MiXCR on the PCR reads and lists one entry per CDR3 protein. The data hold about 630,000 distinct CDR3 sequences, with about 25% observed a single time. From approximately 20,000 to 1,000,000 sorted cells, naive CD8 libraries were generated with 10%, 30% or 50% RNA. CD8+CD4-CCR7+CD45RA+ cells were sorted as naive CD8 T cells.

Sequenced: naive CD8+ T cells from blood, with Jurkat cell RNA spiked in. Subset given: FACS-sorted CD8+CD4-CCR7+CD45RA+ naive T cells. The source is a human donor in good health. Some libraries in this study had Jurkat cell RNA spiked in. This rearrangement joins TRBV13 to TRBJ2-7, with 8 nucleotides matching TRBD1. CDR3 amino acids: CASSTTGGSYEQYF. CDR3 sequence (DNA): TGTGCCAGCAGCACCACAGGGGGGTCCTACGAGCAGTACTTC.